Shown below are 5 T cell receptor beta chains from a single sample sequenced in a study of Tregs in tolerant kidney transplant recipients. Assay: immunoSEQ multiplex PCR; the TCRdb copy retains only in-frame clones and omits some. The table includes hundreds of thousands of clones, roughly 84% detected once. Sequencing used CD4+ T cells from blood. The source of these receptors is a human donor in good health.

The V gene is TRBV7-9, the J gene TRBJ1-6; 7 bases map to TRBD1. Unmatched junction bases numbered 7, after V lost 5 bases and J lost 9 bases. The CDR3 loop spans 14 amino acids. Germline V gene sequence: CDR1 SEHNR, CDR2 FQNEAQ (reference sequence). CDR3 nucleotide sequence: TGTGCCAGCAGCAAGGAGGGGGCAGTTTCACCCCTCCACTTT. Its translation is CASSKEGAVSPLHF. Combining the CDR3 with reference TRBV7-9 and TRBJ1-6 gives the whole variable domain DTGVSQNPRHKITKRGQNVTFRCDPISEHNRLYWYRQTLGQGPEFLTYFQNEAQLEKSRLLSDRFSAERPKGSFSTLEIQRTEQGDSAMYLCASSKEGAVSPLHFGNGTRLTVT.

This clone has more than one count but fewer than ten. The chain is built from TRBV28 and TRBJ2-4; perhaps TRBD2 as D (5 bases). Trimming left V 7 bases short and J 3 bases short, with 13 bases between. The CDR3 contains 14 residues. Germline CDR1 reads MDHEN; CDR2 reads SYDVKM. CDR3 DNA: TGTGCCAGCACTGAGGGTTGGAGCAAAAACATTCAGTACTTC. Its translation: CASTEGWSKNIQYF.

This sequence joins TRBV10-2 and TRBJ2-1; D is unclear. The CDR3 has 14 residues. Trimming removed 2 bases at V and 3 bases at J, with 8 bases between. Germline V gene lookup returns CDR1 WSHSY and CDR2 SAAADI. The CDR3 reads CASSEAGLYNEQFF. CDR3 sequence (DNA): TGCGCCAGCAGTGAGGCAGGTCTCTACAATGAGCAGTTCTTC.

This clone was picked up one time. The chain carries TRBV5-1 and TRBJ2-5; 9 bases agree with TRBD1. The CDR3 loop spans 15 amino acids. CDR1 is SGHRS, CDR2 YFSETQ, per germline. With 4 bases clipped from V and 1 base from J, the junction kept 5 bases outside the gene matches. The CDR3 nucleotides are TGCGCCAGCAGCCTGGACAGGGGAACCCAAGAGACCCAGTACTTC. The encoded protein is CASSLDRGTQETQYF.

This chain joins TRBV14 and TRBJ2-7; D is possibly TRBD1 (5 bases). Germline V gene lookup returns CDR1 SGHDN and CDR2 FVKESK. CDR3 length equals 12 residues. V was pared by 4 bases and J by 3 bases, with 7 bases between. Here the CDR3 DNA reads TGTGCCAGCAGCCGACAGTACTACGAGCAGTACTTC. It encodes CASSRQYYEQYF.